A selection of T cell receptor beta chains follows, all from one sample in a study of T cell changes during pregnancy in multiple sclerosis. The data were produced by immunoSEQ multiplex PCR, yet TCRdb's version contains in-frame clones alone and is incomplete. The sample holds some 55,000 clones; around nine tenths are singletons and the top ten take less than 6%. The sequenced material came from peripheral blood from another person, used as feeder cells. Every receptor here comes from a human donor whose cells served as feeder cells for cultures in a pregnancy study. The CDR3 runs from the conserved cysteine through the conserved F or W. The order of the fields is J gene, V gene, D gene, clone size, CDR3 DNA, CDR3 protein. D genes are given only for firm matches. Size is omitted from some rows. Given values are once, few, many or a class for expanded clones.

TRBJ1-3,TRBV5-1,TRBD1,NA,TGCGCCAGCAGCTTCGACAGGGGGTCTGGAAACACCATATATTTT,CASSFDRGSGNTIYF
TRBJ1-5,TRBV27,NA,NA,TGTGCCAGCAGTTTGAGGGAGGGTCAGCCCCAGCATTTT,CASSLREGQPQHF
TRBJ2-1,TRBV6-1,TRBD1,NA,TGTGCCAGCGGGTCAGAACAGGGGAACTACAATGAGCAGTTCTTC,CASGSEQGNYNEQFF
TRBJ1-5,TRBV30,NA,NA,TGTGCCTGGAGGGAAGGGAGCAATCAGCCCCAGCATTTT,CAWREGSNQPQHF
TRBJ2-3,TRBV5-4,TRBD2,NA,TGTGCCAGCAGCTTGAACGGGGGGGCAGATACGCAGTATTTT,CASSLNGGADTQYF
TRBJ1-4,TRBV7-6,NA,NA,TGTGCCAGCAGCTTAGAGGCAACTAATGAAAAACTGTTTTTT,CASSLEATNEKLFF
TRBJ1-3,TRBV15,NA,NA,TGTGCCACAGCGGTAGGGGGGCTAGGAAACACCATATATTTT,CATAVGGLGNTIYF
TRBJ2-2,TRBV9,NA,NA,TGTGCCAGCAGCCCCGGGATTCTCACCGGGGAGCTGTTTTTT,CASSPGILTGELFF
TRBJ2-5,TRBV5-1,NA,NA,TGCGCCAGCAGCGCGGGGGCTCAAGCCCTCCAAGAGACCCAGTACTTC,CASSAGAQALQETQYF
TRBJ2-6,TRBV7-2,NA,NA,TGTGCCAGCAGCTTACAGGGAAGGGGGGCCAACGTCCTGACTTTC,CASSLQGRGANVLTF
TRBJ1-1,TRBV6-5,NA,NA,TGTGCCAGTCACTCGACAGGCGAAGCTTTCTTT,CASHSTGEAFF
TRBJ2-1,TRBV7-9,TRBD2,NA,TGTGCCAGCAGCTTGACTAGCGGTTACAATGAGCAGTTCTTC,CASSLTSGYNEQFF
TRBJ1-2,TRBV7-2,NA,once,TGTGCCAGCAGCTTGGGGTTTGGCTACACCTTC,CASSLGFGYTF
TRBJ1-1,TRBV18,NA,once,TGTGCCAGCTCACCAGCAGGGAAGTTGGGGACTGAAGCTTTCTTT,CASSPAGKLGTEAFF
TRBJ1-2,TRBV7-2,NA,few,TGTGCCAGCAGCCAATCGGGACATGGCTACACCTTC,CASSQSGHGYTF
TRBJ2-7,TRBV28,TRBD2,NA,TGTGCCAGCAGTTTAAGCGAGCGGGGTATTTACTACGAGCAGTACTTC,CASSLSERGIYYEQYF
TRBJ2-1,TRBV14,TRBD1,NA,TGTGCCAGCAGCCAAAGGACAGGTTACAATGAGCAGTTCTTC,CASSQRTGYNEQFF
TRBJ2-5,TRBV2,NA,NA,TGTGCCAGCAGTGGCACCCCGGAGACCCAGTACTTC,CASSGTPETQYF
TRBJ2-2,TRBV25-1,NA,NA,TGTGCCAGCAGTGAGGCGATTGTGGTGGCGAACACCGGGGAGCTGTTTTTT,CASSEAIVVANTGELFF
TRBJ1-4,TRBV19,NA,NA,TGTGCCAGTAGTACCATTCGGACAGAAAATGAAAAACTGTTTTTT,CASSTIRTENEKLFF
TRBJ2-1,TRBV10-3,TRBD2,NA,TGTGCCACGTGGCCTAGCGGGGGGGCCTACAATGAGCAGTTCTTC,CATWPSGGAYNEQFF
TRBJ2-1,TRBV27,TRBD2,NA,TGTGCCAGCAGTTTGGCGGTAGCGGGAGGCCGGAGCTCCTACAATGAGCAGTTCTTC,CASSLAVAGGRSSYNEQFF
TRBJ2-5,TRBV30,NA,NA,TGTGCCTGGAGTGAATCCCGAGAGACCCAGTACTTC,CAWSESRETQYF
TRBJ1-1,TRBV7-9,NA,NA,TGTGCCAGCAGCTTCTCCGCTCGGGGGGGTGAAGCTTTCTTT,CASSFSARGGEAFF
TRBJ2-3,TRBV2,NA,NA,TGTGCCAGCGGAACAGTCGGCACAGATACGCAGTATTTT,CASGTVGTDTQYF
TRBJ2-5,TRBV14,NA,NA,TGTGCCAGCAGCCAAGAAATCCACGGGCCGGGGAGGGAGACCCAGTACTTC,CASSQEIHGPGRETQYF
TRBJ2-7,TRBV28,NA,NA,TGTGCCAGCAGTTTGGTAGCCGGGAGAGGAGAGCAGTACTTC,CASSLVAGRGEQYF
TRBJ2-2,TRBV4-2,TRBD2,NA,TGTGCCAGCAGCCAAGAACCTAGCGGGGGGGCCGTCACCGGGGAGCTGTTTTTT,CASSQEPSGGAVTGELFF
TRBJ1-1,TRBV9,NA,NA,TGTGCCAGCAGCGGGTTGGGGGAAGCTTTCTTT,CASSGLGEAFF
TRBJ1-1,TRBV28,NA,NA,TGTGCCAGCAAAGGGCGGATGAACACTGAAGCTTTCTTT,CASKGRMNTEAFF
TRBJ1-2,TRBV7-9,NA,NA,TGTGCCAGCAGCCTCGGACCGGGGCTTTTCTATGGCTACACCTTC,CASSLGPGLFYGYTF
TRBJ2-1,TRBV2,NA,once,TGTGCCAGCAGTGAAGCTGGACGAACCTACAATGAGCAGTTCTTC,CASSEAGRTYNEQFF
TRBJ1-6,TRBV9,TRBD1,once,TGTGCCAGCAGCGTAGGGGTGGGGACAGAAAATTCACCCCTCCACTTT,CASSVGVGTENSPLHF
TRBJ2-4,TRBV30,NA,NA,TGTGCCTGGACCCCTCTCGGGGACATTCAGTACTTC,CAWTPLGDIQYF
TRBJ2-3,TRBV29-1,NA,NA,TGCAGCGTCGCTGAGGGGGGGGCTTCTACCACATACACAGATACGCAGTATTTT,CSVAEGGASTTYTDTQYF
TRBJ2-7,TRBV7-3,NA,NA,TGTGCCAGCAGCTTAACCGGGACAACTGGAAAGCAGTACTTC,CASSLTGTTGKQYF
TRBJ2-3,TRBV6-4,TRBD2,NA,TGTGCCAGCAGTCCGACTAGCGGGGGCACAGATACGCAGTATTTT,CASSPTSGGTDTQYF
TRBJ1-6,TRBV4-3,TRBD1,NA,TGCGCCAGCAGCCAATACAGGGGTTCACCCCTCCACTTT,CASSQYRGSPLHF
TRBJ2-2,TRBV7-9,NA,NA,TGTGCCAGCAGCTTAGTGGACCCGACGGTGGAGCTGTTTTTT,CASSLVDPTVELFF
TRBJ2-7,TRBV18,TRBD1,NA,TGTGCCAGCTCACCACCCGGGACAGGTCCAACGCGGGAGCAGTACTTC,CASSPPGTGPTREQYF
TRBJ1-1,TRBV30,TRBD1,NA,TGTGCCTGGAGCACACTGCTCCGGGACAGGGGGCTTGAAGCTTTCTTT,CAWSTLLRDRGLEAFF
TRBJ1-4,TRBV11-2,NA,NA,TGTGCCAGCAGCCTGCGGGGGCGGCTTAATGAAAAACTGTTTTTT,CASSLRGRLNEKLFF
TRBJ2-7,TRBV13,TRBD1,NA,TGTGCCAGCAGCCCCGTTGGACAGGACGCAGAGCAGTACTTC,CASSPVGQDAEQYF
TRBJ2-3,TRBV9,NA,NA,TGTGCCAGCAGCGTAGGACAGGCTAGCACAGATACGCAGTATTTT,CASSVGQASTDTQYF
TRBJ1-4,TRBV19,TRBD1,NA,TGTGCCAGTAGGCCGTGGGGGACAGAGAATGAAAAACTGTTTTTT,CASRPWGTENEKLFF
TRBJ1-2,TRBV19,NA,NA,TGTGCCAGTAGGGCCCCCGGCAGGGCGGAATATGGCTACACCTTC,CASRAPGRAEYGYTF